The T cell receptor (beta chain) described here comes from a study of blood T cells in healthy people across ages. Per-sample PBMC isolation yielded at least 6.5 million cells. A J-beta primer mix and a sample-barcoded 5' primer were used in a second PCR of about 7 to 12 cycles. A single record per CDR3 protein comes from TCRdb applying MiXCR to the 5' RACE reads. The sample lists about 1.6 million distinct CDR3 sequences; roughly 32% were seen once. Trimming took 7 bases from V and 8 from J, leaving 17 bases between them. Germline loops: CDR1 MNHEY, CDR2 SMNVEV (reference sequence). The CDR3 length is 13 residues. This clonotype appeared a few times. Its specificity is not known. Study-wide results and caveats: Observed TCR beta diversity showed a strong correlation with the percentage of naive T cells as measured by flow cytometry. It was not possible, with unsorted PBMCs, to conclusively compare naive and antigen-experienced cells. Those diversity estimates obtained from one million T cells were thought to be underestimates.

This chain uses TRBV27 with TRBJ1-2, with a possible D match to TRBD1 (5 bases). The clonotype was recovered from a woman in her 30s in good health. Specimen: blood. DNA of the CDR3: TGTGCCAGCAAACCAGGGAACGAACACGGCTACACCTTC. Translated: CASKPGNEHGYTF.